The rows below give T cell receptor beta chains drawn from one sample of a study of cytomegalovirus exposure and HLA in healthy donors. Measured with immunoSEQ multiplex PCR; TCRdb has only the in-frame clones, and not every one. The sample holds 250,000 to 350,000 clones, approximately 85% seen once. Sequenced sample: PBMCs. The receptors shown here come from a man aged 25 to 45 in good health and CMV-seronegative. The CDR3 runs from the conserved cysteine through the conserved F or W. D genes are given only for firm matches. Expanded clones get a size class; other rows say once, few or many, or leave the size out.

J gene,V gene,clone size,D gene,CDR3 length,CDR3 DNA,CDR3 protein
TRBJ1-2,TRBV28,NA,TRBD1,14,TGTGCCAGCAGTGCGACAGGGACCCTAGGAGGCTACACCTTC,CASSATGTLGGYTF
TRBJ2-1,TRBV25-1,NA,TRBD1,15,TGTGCCAGCAGTGGATCCGGGACAGGGTACAATGAGCAGTTCTTC,CASSGSGTGYNEQFF
TRBJ2-1,TRBV4-1,NA,TRBD1,16,TGCGCCAGCAGTCGGACCGCGGGACAGGTTATGGATGAGCAGTTCTTC,CASSRTAGQVMDEQFF
TRBJ1-5,TRBV6-1,NA,TRBD1,15,TGTGCCAGCAGTTCCACAGGGGGCGTAGGGCAGCCCCAGCATTTT,CASSSTGGVGQPQHF
TRBJ2-1,TRBV6-5,NA,NA,11,TGTGCCAGCGGCACGCCTAGTAGGCGGTTCTTC,CASGTPSRRFF
TRBJ2-1,TRBV5-6,NA,TRBD2,17,TGTGCCAGCAGCTTGGGTAGCGGGGGGGCAAGATATAATGAGCAGTTCTTC,CASSLGSGGARYNEQFF
TRBJ1-2,TRBV7-2,NA,TRBD1,14,TGTGCCAGCAGCCCCACAGGGGGGTACTATGGCTACACCTTC,CASSPTGGYYGYTF
TRBJ2-1,TRBV29-1,NA,NA,13,TGCAGCGTCCTTGGGCAACCGAACAATGAGCAGTTCTTC,CSVLGQPNNEQFF
TRBJ2-3,TRBV5-6,NA,NA,15,TGTGCCAGCAGTACGCTTTCGGAGGAACCAGATACGCAGTATTTT,CASSTLSEEPDTQYF
TRBJ2-4,TRBV6-6,NA,TRBD1,15,TGTGCCAGCCAAGGGGGCCCTATGGCCAAAAACATTCAGTACTTC,CASQGGPMAKNIQYF
TRBJ2-7,TRBV11-2,NA,TRBD2,17,TGTGCCAGCAGCTTAGATGCGGCGGGGGGGTATACCTACGAGCAGTACTTC,CASSLDAAGGYTYEQYF
TRBJ1-2,TRBV6-5,once,NA,13,TGTGCCAGCAGTACTACGGACACGTATGGCTACACCTTC,CASSTTDTYGYTF
TRBJ2-7,TRBV2,NA,TRBD2,16,TGTGCCAGCAGTGAAGCGTTGGGACTAGCGGAGTACGAGCAGTACTTC,CASSEALGLAEYEQYF
TRBJ1-5,TRBV19,NA,TRBD1,15,TGTGCCAGTAGTATAGGAGGGGGCGCGGGTCAGCCCCAGCATTTT,CASSIGGGAGQPQHF
TRBJ1-1,TRBV6-5,NA,NA,14,TGTGCCAGCAGTTCCCGGACACCGTACACTGAAGCTTTCTTT,CASSSRTPYTEAFF
TRBJ1-5,TRBV2,NA,TRBD1,14,TGTGCCAGAGGGGACAGGATTAGCAATCAGCCCCAGCATTTT,CARGDRISNQPQHF
TRBJ2-3,TRBV18,NA,TRBD2,15,TGTGCCAGCTCCCCTAGCGGGGTGAGCACAGATACGCAGTATTTT,CASSPSGVSTDTQYF
TRBJ1-5,TRBV7-2,NA,NA,16,TGTGCCAGCAGCTTAATGGGCAGGGCATTCAATCAGCCCCAGCATTTT,CASSLMGRAFNQPQHF
TRBJ2-5,TRBV7-2,NA,NA,13,TGTGCCAGCAGCTTAGTAGCCCAAGAGACCCAGTACTTC,CASSLVAQETQYF
TRBJ2-7,TRBV5-6,NA,TRBD2,15,TGTGCCAGCAGCTGGGGGACGGCGGGAGTCTACGAGCAGTACTTC,CASSWGTAGVYEQYF
TRBJ1-6,TRBV7-2,few,NA,15,TGTGCCAGCAGCTTAGGAGGGCAGGCCCCTTCACCCCTCCACTTT,CASSLGGQAPSPLHF
TRBJ2-2,TRBV27,NA,NA,15,TGTGCCAGCAGTTCGAGGCAGGGTGATGGACGGGAGCTGTTTTTT,CASSSRQGDGRELFF
TRBJ1-4,TRBV6-5,NA,NA,15,TGTGCCAGCAGCCAGTTGGGCGAAACTAATGAAAAACTGTTTTTT,CASSQLGETNEKLFF
TRBJ2-1,TRBV10-2,NA,TRBD2,15,TGCGCCAGCAGTGAGAGGACTAGCTCCTACAATGAGCAGTTCTTC,CASSERTSSYNEQFF
TRBJ1-4,TRBV6-1,NA,TRBD1,15,TGTGCCAGCAGCCGGGTGACAGGGTCTAATGAAAAACTGTTTTTT,CASSRVTGSNEKLFF
TRBJ1-2,TRBV4-3,NA,NA,15,TGCGCCAGCAGCCAAGATGAGGGTTTGAACTATGGCTACACCTTC,CASSQDEGLNYGYTF
TRBJ1-3,TRBV9,NA,NA,15,TGTGCCAGCAGCGTAGGCGTTTACTCTGGAAACACCATATATTTT,CASSVGVYSGNTIYF
TRBJ2-3,TRBV10-2,NA,TRBD2,16,TGCGCCAGCAGTGAGACTAGCGGGGTAGGCACAGATACGCAGTATTTT,CASSETSGVGTDTQYF
TRBJ1-5,TRBV7-2,NA,NA,14,TGTGCCAGCAGCTTAGATACGGGAGTTCAGCCCCAGCATTTT,CASSLDTGVQPQHF
TRBJ2-5,TRBV5-6,NA,NA,13,TGTGCCACCGGCGGGATCCGCCAAGAGACCCAGTACTTC,CATGGIRQETQYF
TRBJ2-5,TRBV7-9,NA,NA,14,TGTGCCAGCAGCTTAGATTCAGGCGAAGAGACCCAGTACTTC,CASSLDSGEETQYF
TRBJ1-5,TRBV19,NA,TRBD1,16,TGTGCCAGTAGTATAGTTACAGGGGGCGGCAATCAGCCCCAGCATTTT,CASSIVTGGGNQPQHF
TRBJ1-1,TRBV30,few,NA,13,TGTGCCTGGAGTAAACAGGGAGACACTGAAGCTTTCTTT,CAWSKQGDTEAFF
TRBJ1-1,TRBV15,NA,NA,15,TGTGCCACCAGCAGAGATTCACAGGGTGGGTCTGAAGCTTTCTTT,CATSRDSQGGSEAFF
TRBJ1-4,TRBV5-8,NA,TRBD1,17,TGTGCCAGCAGCCTAGGACAGGGACTTGCAACTAATGAAAAACTGTTTTTT,CASSLGQGLATNEKLFF
TRBJ1-4,TRBV27,once,TRBD1,13,TGTGCCAGCAGTTTATTGGACAGGGGGAAACTGTTTTTT,CASSLLDRGKLFF
TRBJ1-2,TRBV7-8,NA,TRBD1,16,TGTGCCAGCAGCTTAGCTGGAGGGGGCAACGGGGGAGGCTACACCTTC,CASSLAGGGNGGGYTF
TRBJ2-7,TRBV2,NA,NA,15,TGTGCCAGCAGGGCCCGGGCAGGGCAATCCTACGAGCAGTACTTC,CASRARAGQSYEQYF
TRBJ1-5,TRBV4-2,once,TRBD1,16,TGTGCCAGCAGCCACTCACAGGGGGCGGGCAATCAGCCCCAGCATTTT,CASSHSQGAGNQPQHF
TRBJ1-4,TRBV15,NA,TRBD1,17,TGTGCCACCAGCAGAGGGGACAGCTTGAGTTGGAATGAAAAACTGTTTTTT,CATSRGDSLSWNEKLFF
TRBJ2-7,TRBV6-5,NA,NA,12,TGTGCCAGCAGTTCCCAGAGCGGCGAGCAGTACTTC,CASSSQSGEQYF
TRBJ2-1,TRBV4-1,NA,NA,14,TGCGCCAGCAGCCAACCAGGCCAATACAATGAGCAGTTCTTC,CASSQPGQYNEQFF
TRBJ1-2,TRBV5-6,NA,TRBD1,13,TGTGCCAGCAGCCTGGACAGGGCCTATGGCTACACCTTC,CASSLDRAYGYTF
TRBJ1-1,TRBV2,NA,NA,14,TGTGCCAGCAGTGAAAACGAGGGTGGGATAGAAGCTTTCTTT,CASSENEGGIEAFF
TRBJ2-2,TRBV19,NA,TRBD2,16,TGTGCCAGTAGTAAGGTAGCGGGGGGAATCACCGGGGAGCTGTTTTTT,CASSKVAGGITGELFF
TRBJ2-5,TRBV10-3,NA,TRBD1,15,TGTGCCATCAGCGTTCCGGGACAGGGGCCGGAGACCCAGTACTTC,CAISVPGQGPETQYF
TRBJ2-2,TRBV7-9,few,NA,15,TGTGCCAGCAGCTTAAGCAACAGCAACACCGGGGAGCTGTTTTTT,CASSLSNSNTGELFF
TRBJ1-1,TRBV4-3,NA,TRBD1,20,TGCGCCAGCAGCCAAGAATATCCGGGTGACAGGGGGGTCGTGAACACTGAAGCTTTCTTT,CASSQEYPGDRGVVNTEAFF
TRBJ2-3,TRBV3-1/TRBV3-2,NA,NA,8,TGTGCCATACGGACGCAGTATTTT,CAIRTQYF
TRBJ1-6,TRBV2,NA,TRBD1,17,TGTGCCAGCAGTATAAGAGGGACAGACTCCTATAATTCACCCCTCCACTTT,CASSIRGTDSYNSPLHF
TRBJ1-1,TRBV5-6,once,NA,16,TGTGCCAGCAGCCCGGGAGCAGGTAGGGGAGGGACTGAAGCTTTCTTT,CASSPGAGRGGTEAFF
TRBJ1-1,TRBV7-9,NA,TRBD1,14,TGTGCCAGCAGCCCCGGACAGGGCCACACTGAAGCTTTCTTT,CASSPGQGHTEAFF
TRBJ1-5,TRBV6-5,once,NA,15,TGTGCCAGCAGTCGTACCCGGGGGGCTGGTCAGCCCCAGCATTTT,CASSRTRGAGQPQHF
TRBJ1-5,TRBV5-8,NA,NA,13,TGTGCCAGCAGCCTACAGGGTAATCAGCCCCAGCATTTT,CASSLQGNQPQHF
TRBJ1-5,TRBV7-9,NA,NA,17,TGTGCCAGCAGCTTAGCGTTGGGAGTTAGGAGCAATCAGCCCCAGCATTTT,CASSLALGVRSNQPQHF